The 14 T cell receptor beta chains reported below all come from one sample, sequenced in a study of T-cell reconstitution after alpha-beta-depleted transplantation in children. Molecular barcoding with unique molecular identifiers was used for the TCRbeta library. TCRdb re-analysed the PCR reads in MiXCR, keeping a single row per CDR3 protein. The table lists some 70,000 distinct CDR3 sequences, just under 5% of them singletons. The sequencing used PBMCs, mostly from graft donor cells, collected 180 days after TCRalphabeta/CD19-depleted stem cell transplant. These receptors were taken from a boy less than two years old who had a stem cell transplant for acute myeloid leukemia, so the T cells may come from the graft donor.

This clonotype was picked up many times. The rearrangement links TRBV11-2 to TRBJ2-7, with 9 bases matching TRBD1. This CDR3 has 14 amino acids. Trimming cost V 5 bases and J 6 bases; bases outside gene matches: 8. The V gene's germline CDR1 is SGHAT and CDR2 FQNNGV. The CDR3 here is CASSGQGRMGEQYV. The DNA for the CDR3 is TGTGCCAGCAGCGGACAGGGGAGAATGGGCGAGCAGTACGTC.

This clonotype appeared many times. The genes are TRBV20-1 and TRBJ1-1, with D maybe TRBD1 (6 bases). The CDR3 runs 13 residues. With 0 bases removed from V and 6 bases from J, the gap between germline ends came to 11 bases. Germline V CDR1 and CDR2: DFQATT, SNEGSKA (reference sequence). This CDR3 is CSARDAGTPEAFF. DNA for the CDR3: TGCAGTGCTAGAGATGCCGGGACACCTGAAGCTTTCTTT.

This clonotype was detected many times. V usage is TRBV27 and J usage is TRBJ1-1, with D maybe TRBD1 (5 bases). The V gene lost 3 bases and the J gene lost 11 bases, with 16 bases spanning the gap. This CDR3 spans 13 amino acids. From germline, CDR1 is MNHEY and CDR2 SMNVEV (reference sequence). The CDR3 region is CASSLAGPRGAFF. The CDR3 coding sequence is TGTGCCAGCAGTTTGGCGGGCCCACGGGGGGCTTTCTTT.

At least ten counts were recorded for this clonotype. The J gene is TRBJ2-2, the V gene TRBV3-1; D may correspond to TRBD1 or TRBD2 (6 bases each). V lost 0 bases and J lost 4, with 18 bases in between. The CDR3 covers 18 residues. Looked up from germline, CDR1 is LGHDT and CDR2 is YNNKEL (reference sequence). The CDR3 nucleotides read TGTGCCAGCAGCCAAGAGGGTTGGGGGGCCGCGAGCACCGGGGAGCTGTTTTTT. Protein product: CASSQEGWGAASTGELFF.

This clonotype was found many times. The chain combines TRBV7-2 with TRBJ1-2; D is perhaps TRBD1 (5 bases). Germline-derived CDR1 and CDR2 are SGHTA and FQGNSA. CDR3 length: 14 residues. V lost 4 bases to trimming and J lost 6 bases, with 15 bases between them. CDR3 bases: TGTGCCAGCAGCTCCCTGGCAGGGATCAATGGCTACACCTTC. It specifies CASSSLAGINGYTF.

This clonotype was recorded many times. The CDR3 loop reads CSAISRGYEQFF. CDR3 sequence (DNA): TGCAGTGCTATTTCGCGGGGGTATGAGCAGTTCTTC. The rearrangement links TRBV20-1 to TRBJ2-1; TRBD2 matches 7 bases. This CDR3 comprises 12 residues. V lost 4 bases and J lost 8; bases outside the gene matches: 5. Looked up from germline, CDR1 is DFQATT and CDR2 is SNEGSKA (reference sequence).

This clonotype was recorded many times. The rearrangement links TRBV3-1 to TRBJ2-2, with 11 bases aligning to TRBD1. J was trimmed by 3 bases and V by 7 bases; bases with no gene match: 13. Per germline, CDR1 LGHDT and CDR2 YNNKEL (reference sequence). The CDR3 has 18 residues. In nucleotides, the CDR3 is TGTGCCAGCAAACAACTGCTCGGACAGGGGGCGTACACCGGGGAGCTGTTTTTT. It yields the protein CASKQLLGQGAYTGELFF. The entire variable domain, with the rest obtained from reference TRBV3-1 and TRBJ2-2, is as follows: DTAVSQTPKYLVTQMGNDKSIKCEQNLGHDTMYWYKQDSKKFLKIMFSYNNKELIINETVPNRFSPKSPDKAHLNLHINSLELGDSAVYFCASKQLLGQGAYTGELFFGEGSRLTVL.

In this sample, this clonotype turned up many times. J is TRBJ2-4 and V is TRBV12-3 or TRBV12-4, with D maybe TRBD2 (6 bases). Trimming pared 7 bases from V and 1 base from J, leaving 17 bases between. This CDR3 is built from 16 residues. CDR3 protein: CASTPGARGAKNIQYF. Written as DNA, the CDR3 is TGTGCCAGCACCCCTGGGGCCCGGGGGGCCAAAAACATTCAGTACTTC.

This clonotype has at least ten counts. The chain carries TRBV12-3 or TRBV12-4 and TRBJ2-7, with 11 bases matching TRBD1. Trimming took 2 bases from V and 5 from J; bases not matched to a gene: 8. CDR3 length: 16 residues. This chain's CDR3 is CASSLSRTGGRNEQYF. CDR3 nucleotide sequence: TGTGCCAGCAGTTTATCTCGGACAGGGGGCAGGAACGAGCAGTACTTC.

This clonotype occurred many times. The gene calls are TRBV25-1 and TRBJ2-1; no clear D gene. CDR3 length: 13 amino acids. Per germline, CDR1 MGHDK and CDR2 SYGVNS. Trimming took 3 bases from V and 6 from J, leaving 9 bases between them. For the CDR3, the DNA is TGTGCCAGCAGTGATCGATACTTCAATGAGCAGTTCTTC. Amino acid sequence: CASSDRYFNEQFF.

This clonotype was detected many times. V gene TRBV12-3 or TRBV12-4 combines with J gene TRBJ1-5; D is unresolved. This CDR3 is built from 13 residues. V lost 6 bases and J 6 bases, leaving 12 bases between the germline ends. The CDR3, as DNA: TGTGCCAGCAGACGAGTCTCCGGTCAGCCCCAGCATTTT. Amino acids: CASRRVSGQPQHF.

This clonotype was recorded at least ten times. V usage is TRBV12-3 or TRBV12-4 and J usage is TRBJ2-5; 9 bases match TRBD1. The CDR3 has 15 amino acids. V was clipped by 3 bases and J by 4 bases; unmatched bases: 6. The chain's CDR3 is CASSLQQGAGETQYF. The CDR3 DNA reads as TGTGCCAGCAGTTTGCAACAGGGGGCGGGAGAGACCCAGTACTTC.

The table lists this clonotype with many counts. This sequence joins TRBV12-3 or TRBV12-4 and TRBJ1-4; D not resolved. The CDR3 spans 14 residues. The germline V and J ends were trimmed by 6 bases and 5 bases, with 13 bases remaining between them. CDR3 sequence reads: CASSPRQYNEKLFF. The CDR3 region has the DNA TGTGCCAGCAGCCCCCGGCAGTACAATGAAAAACTGTTTTTT.

This clonotype was seen ten or more times. This sequence joins TRBV10-3 and TRBJ1-2, with 7 positions matching TRBD1. The CDR3 runs 14 residues. CDR1 ENHRY and CDR2 SYGVKD come from the germline V gene. The V and J ends lost 0 bases and 5 bases, in that order; junction bases with no gene match: 3. This CDR3 reads CAISESQGQYGYTF. CDR3 nucleotide sequence: TGTGCCATCAGTGAGTCGCAGGGACAGTATGGCTACACCTTC.